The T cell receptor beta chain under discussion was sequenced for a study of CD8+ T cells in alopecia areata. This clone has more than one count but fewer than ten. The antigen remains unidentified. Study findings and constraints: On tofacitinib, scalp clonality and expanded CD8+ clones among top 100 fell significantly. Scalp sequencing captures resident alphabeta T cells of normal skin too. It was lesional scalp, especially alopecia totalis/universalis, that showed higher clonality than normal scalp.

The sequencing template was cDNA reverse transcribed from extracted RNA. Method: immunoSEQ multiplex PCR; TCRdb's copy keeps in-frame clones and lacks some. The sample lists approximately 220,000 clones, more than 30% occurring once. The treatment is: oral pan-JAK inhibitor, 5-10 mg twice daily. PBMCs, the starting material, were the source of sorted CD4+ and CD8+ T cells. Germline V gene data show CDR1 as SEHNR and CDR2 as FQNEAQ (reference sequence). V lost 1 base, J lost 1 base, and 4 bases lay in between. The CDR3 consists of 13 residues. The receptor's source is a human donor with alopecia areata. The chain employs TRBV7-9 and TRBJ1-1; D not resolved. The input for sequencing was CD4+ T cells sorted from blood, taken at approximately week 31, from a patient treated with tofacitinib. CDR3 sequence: CASSLDQNTEAFF. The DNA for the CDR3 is TGTGCCAGCAGCTTAGACCAGAACACTGAAGCTTTCTTT.